This TCR beta chain was retrieved from a study of tumor-infiltrating lymphocytes in primary liver carcinoma. About the study: With diameters of roughly 4 to 10 cm, tumors were stage T1-T3 N0M0.

This clonotype was found once. Its antigen is currently unknown. Germline is not matched at one junction end, which may reflect a read error. Researchers generated TCR beta cDNA from about 450 ng of total RNA, relying on a constant-region primer. The TCR beta library was amplified through three nested multiplex PCR rounds in a modified ARM-PCR procedure. The first two PCR rounds, around 11 cycles each, used TRBV1-TRBV30 forward primers and a C-beta reverse primer. TCRdb re-analysed the multiplex PCR reads in MiXCR, keeping a single row per CDR3 protein. The sample carries approximately 110,000 distinct CDR3 sequences, around 80% recorded once. Germline V CDR1 and CDR2: SGHTA, FQGTGA. This CDR3 comprises 16 residues. Study-level findings and limits: Researchers found tumor-adjacent and tumor-blood pairs overlapped less than tumor region pairs. Only about 8-25% of top clones appeared in all five tumor regions.

Scientists recovered RNA and DNA together from around 20-30 mg of unsorted bulk tissue. The sampling covered five separate regions of each tumor. The receptor's source is a man aged 35 to 55 with primary liver carcinoma and hepatitis B virus infection. Sequencing used liver tumor tissue from sampling region 3. The subset is: tumor region T3, left-lateral pole. This rearrangement joins TRBV7-3 to TRBJ2-5, with TRBD2 as a possible D gene (5 bases). The CDR3 nucleotides read TGTGTCAGCAGGTTAACTGGGAGCTCTCTCCAAGAGACCCAGTACTTC. As protein: CVSRLTGSSLQETQYF.